This passage covers 28 T cell receptor beta chains from one sample sequenced in a study of shared clonotypes between healthy human individuals (dated by TCRdb to about 2020). Libraries came from the immunoSEQ multiplex PCR assay. TCRdb stores this immuneACCESS table with in-frame sequences only. Part of the clones is absent; in the studies checked, under half of the shortfall reflects unresolved V genes, and no reason is known for the rest. For this sample the table gives about 380,000 clones, of which about 96% were detected only once. Together, the top ten hold 0.25% to 0.35% of the sample. The specimen sequenced was memory CD8+ T cells sorted from blood. This specimen's cell subset or site label, interpreted: CD45RO+ cells pooled with CCR7-negative TemRA cells. Receptor source: a man aged 25-40 years in good health.

The V and J genes are TRBV27 and TRBJ2-7, with 12 positions matching TRBD2. This CDR3 contains 16 residues. The germline gives CDR1 MNHEY, CDR2 SMNVEV (reference sequence). Unmatched junction bases numbered 9, after V lost 6 bases and J lost 3 bases. CDR3 bases: TGTGCCAGCAGGAAGACTAGCGGGAGTAACGGCTACGAGCAGTACTTC. It specifies CASRKTSGSNGYEQYF.

The rearrangement joins TRBV15 to TRBJ1-1; perhaps TRBD1 as D (6 bases). The CDR3 runs to 16 residues. Trimming left V 0 bases short and J 4 bases short, with 15 bases between. CDR1 and CDR2 from the germline V gene are LNHNV and YYDKDF (reference sequence). Here the CDR3 DNA reads TGTGCCACCAGCAGAGAGGTTTGGCAGGGGACCACTGAAGCTTTCTTT. It translates to CATSREVWQGTTEAFF.

This chain links TRBV6-1 with TRBJ2-1; TRBD2 matches 11 bases. The germline CDR1 and CDR2 sequences are MNHNS and SASEGT. Unmatched junction bases numbered 4, after V lost 5 bases and J lost 10 bases. The CDR3 runs 13 residues. The CDR3 is CASSTRTSGEQFF. The CDR3 DNA reads TGTGCCAGCAGTACGAGGACTAGCGGGGAGCAGTTCTTC.

The rearrangement joins TRBV5-6 to TRBJ2-1, with 9 bases aligning to TRBD1. The germline V gene has CDR1 SGHDT and CDR2 YYEEEE. The CDR3 spans 16 residues. V lost 4 bases, J lost 8 bases, and 13 bases stayed unmatched. As DNA, the CDR3 is TGTGCCAGCAGCGGGGACCCGGGACAGGGTACACATGAGCAGTTCTTC. Translated: CASSGDPGQGTHEQFF.

The chain has TRBV19 and TRBJ2-3; possibly TRBD1 or TRBD2 for D (7 bases each). V dropped 4 bases and J dropped 1 base, with 15 bases sitting between them. The CDR3 totals 16 residues. The V gene's germline CDR1 is LNHDA and CDR2 SQIVND (reference sequence). This CDR3 reads CASSNRQGGGTDTQYF. The CDR3 nucleotides read TGTGCCAGTAGTAACCGACAGGGAGGGGGCACAGATACGCAGTATTTT.

The chain combines TRBV7-6 with TRBJ2-1; 7 bases fit TRBD1. The junction had 9 bases not matched to a gene; V was cut back by 3 bases and J by 7 bases. Germline CDR1 and CDR2: SGHVS and FNYEAQ. The CDR3 is made up of 15 amino acids. The CDR3 sequence is CASSFSTGAANEQFF. The CDR3 region has the DNA TGTGCCAGCAGCTTTTCAACAGGGGCGGCGAATGAGCAGTTCTTC.

The J gene is TRBJ1-2, the V gene TRBV7-9; D remains ambiguous. The CDR3 contains 13 residues. The V gene lost 2 bases and the J gene lost 6 bases, with 10 bases spanning the gap. The germline CDR1 and CDR2 sequences are SEHNR and FQNEAQ (reference sequence). Here the CDR3 DNA reads TGTGCCAGCAGCTTAAGTGGGTCCGATGGCTACACCTTC. Protein product: CASSLSGSDGYTF.

The V and J genes are TRBV4-1 and TRBJ2-7; 10 bases agree with TRBD2. The germline V gene encodes CDR1 MGHRA and CDR2 YSYEKL. V lost 4 bases and J lost 3; bases outside the gene matches: 18. CDR3 length: 19 residues. The CDR3 region has the DNA TGCGCCAGCAGCCCCTTGGGACTAGCGAACCCCCTCCTTTTCTACGAGCAGTACTTC. It yields the protein CASSPLGLANPLLFYEQYF.

This rearrangement joins TRBV6-5 to TRBJ2-1; no firm D call. Trimming removed 6 bases at V and 2 bases at J, with 8 bases between. The CDR3 totals 13 residues. CDR1 MNHEY and CDR2 SVGAGI come from the germline V gene. CDR3 loop: CASRNLAYNEQFF. The CDR3 DNA is TGTGCCAGCAGAAACCTAGCCTACAATGAGCAGTTCTTC.

V gene TRBV27 combines with J gene TRBJ2-1, with 7 nucleotides matching TRBD1. The germline gives CDR1 MNHEY, CDR2 SMNVEV (reference sequence). Trimming removed 8 bases from V and 0 bases from J; junction bases left unmatched: 13. The CDR3 extends over 17 amino acids. CDR3 in DNA: TGTGCCAGCTGGGGACAACGACCAGGGGGCTCCTACAATGAGCAGTTCTTC. Amino acids: CASWGQRPGGSYNEQFF.

This rearrangement joins TRBV5-5 to TRBJ2-3; TRBD2 agrees at 12 bases. The CDR3 is made up of 16 amino acids. Germline loops: CDR1 SGHKS, CDR2 YYEKEE (reference sequence). V dropped 4 bases and J dropped 4; count of bases not matched to a gene: 7. As DNA, the CDR3 is TGTGCCAGCAGCAAAAGACTAGCGGGAGAGTCAGATACGCAGTATTTT. It specifies CASSKRLAGESDTQYF.

The chain uses TRBV7-2 and TRBJ2-3; D gene ambiguous. This CDR3 has 15 residues. Germline values: CDR1 SGHTA, CDR2 FQGNSA. Between the trimmed V and J ends, which lost 3 bases and 3 bases, there was a span of 13 bases. The CDR3: CASSFRSHPTDTQYF. The CDR3 DNA reads TGTGCCAGCAGCTTTAGGTCACATCCAACAGATACGCAGTATTTT.

This chain joins TRBV6-6 and TRBJ2-3; the match to TRBD2 covers 11 bases. This CDR3 has 14 amino acids. Germline lookup yields CDR1 MNHNY and CDR2 SVGAGI (reference sequence). The junction had 2 bases not matched to a gene; V was cut back by 5 bases and J by 4 bases. The CDR3 is CASSLAGGPDTQYF. The DNA of the CDR3 is TGTGCCAGCAGTCTAGCGGGAGGCCCAGATACGCAGTATTTT.

The CDR3 nucleotides read TGTGCCAGCAGTTATAAGGGGACAGGGGGTTACGAGCAGTACTTC. It yields the protein CASSYKGTGGYEQYF. This rearrangement joins TRBV6-5 to TRBJ2-7; TRBD1 matches 11 bases. J was trimmed by 4 bases and V by 3 bases; bases with no gene match: 5. The CDR3 runs to 15 residues. Germline CDR1 is MNHEY and CDR2 is SVGAGI.

The V and J genes are TRBV9 and TRBJ2-7; D possibly uses TRBD1 or TRBD2 (5 bases each). The CDR3 loop spans 17 amino acids. Germline values: CDR1 SGDLS, CDR2 YYNGEE. V was clipped by 0 bases and J by 1 base, with 17 bases between them. The CDR3 reads CASSVVEWGRLSYEQYF. Here the CDR3 DNA reads TGTGCCAGCAGCGTAGTTGAGTGGGGGAGACTATCCTACGAGCAGTACTTC.

The chain links TRBV2 to TRBJ1-5; D remains unclear. V was shortened by 3 bases and J by 5 bases, with 14 bases between the two germline ends. The CDR3 is 15 residues long. CDR1 is SNHLY, CDR2 FYNNEI, per germline. The DNA for the CDR3 is TGTGCCAGCAGTGATCATCTGGCCCAAGATCAGCCCCAGCATTTT. It is translated as CASSDHLAQDQPQHF.

J is TRBJ2-7 and V is TRBV20-1, with 8 bases lining up with TRBD1. The germline V gene has CDR1 DFQATT and CDR2 SNEGSKA (reference sequence). The CDR3 consists of 10 residues. The CDR3, as DNA: TGCAGCACAGGGGGCTACGAGCAGTACTTC. It is translated as CSTGGYEQYF.

V gene TRBV28 combines with J gene TRBJ2-5; 9 bases align to TRBD2. The CDR3 has 13 residues. The V segment lost 5 bases and the J segment 3 bases; nucleotides outside the gene matches: 1. Germline V gene lookup returns CDR1 MDHEN and CDR2 SYDVKM. DNA of the CDR3: TGTGCCAGCAGTATAGCGGGAGAAGAGACCCAGTACTTC. It translates to CASSIAGEETQYF.

The V gene is TRBV10-3, the J gene TRBJ2-3; possibly TRBD1 for D (7 bases). Germline V gene sequence: CDR1 ENHRY, CDR2 SYGVKD. The CDR3 consists of 15 residues. V lost 1 base to trimming and J lost 3 bases, with 11 bases between them. The CDR3 nucleotides are TGTGCCATCAGTGAGTTCCAGGGGGGAACAGATACGCAGTATTTT. As protein: CAISEFQGGTDTQYF.

This chain connects TRBV28 to TRBJ1-2; TRBD1 is a possible D gene (5 bases). V dropped 5 bases and J dropped 5 bases, with 18 bases sitting between them. CDR3 length equals 15 residues. Germline V gene sequence: CDR1 MDHEN, CDR2 SYDVKM. CDR3 protein: CASSRTSGTGYGYTF. As DNA, the CDR3 is TGTGCCAGCAGTCGAACCTCCGGGACGGGATATGGCTACACCTTC.

This sequence joins TRBV15 and TRBJ2-2; D is undetermined. This CDR3 region has 17 residues. The germline CDR1 and CDR2 sequences are LNHNV and YYDKDF (reference sequence). Trimming shortened V by 0 bases and J by 2 bases, and 13 bases separated the two germline ends. The CDR3 sequence is CATSRDLLRTNTGELFF. The DNA of the CDR3 is TGTGCCACCAGCAGAGATTTGTTGCGTACCAACACCGGGGAGCTGTTTTTT.

In DNA form, the CDR3 reads TGCGCCAGCAGCGTGACAGGTCAACAGCCCCAGCATTTT. Amino acid sequence: CASSVTGQQPQHF. The V and J genes are TRBV5-1 and TRBJ1-5; D is possibly TRBD1 (6 bases). The germline gives CDR1 SGHRS, CDR2 YFSETQ. This CDR3 comprises 13 residues. V dropped 4 bases and J dropped 7 bases, with 12 bases sitting between them. The full variable domain, in which reference TRBV5-1 and TRBJ1-5 provide the parts outside the CDR3, is KAGVTQTPRYLIKTRGQQVTLSCSPISGHRSVSWYQQTPGQGLQFLFEYFSETQRNKGNFPGRFSGRQFSNSRSEMNVSTLELGDSALYLCASSVTGQQPQHFGDGTRLSIL.

Points on this clone: The sample carries other DNA sequences with the same CDR3. The rearrangement uses TRBV15 and TRBJ2-3, with D unresolved. The V gene lost 0 bases and the J gene lost 6 bases, with 4 bases spanning the gap. Germline CDR1 is LNHNV and CDR2 is YYDKDF (reference sequence). CDR3 length: 12 amino acids. Written as DNA, the CDR3 is TGTGCCACCAGCAGAGACAGGGATACGCAGTATTTT. Its translation is CATSRDRDTQYF.

The chain is built from TRBV19 and TRBJ1-2; no clear D gene. In germline, CDR1 is LNHDA, CDR2 SQIVND (reference sequence). Trimming left V 7 bases short and J 1 base short, with 10 bases between. The CDR3 is 13 amino acids. The CDR3 loop reads CASTFRSNYGYTF. In DNA form, the CDR3 reads TGTGCCAGTACGTTCAGAAGTAACTATGGCTACACCTTC.

This chain links TRBV9 with TRBJ2-3; 10 bases fit TRBD2. There are 16 residues in the CDR3. The germline V gene has CDR1 SGDLS and CDR2 YYNGEE. Trimming at V came to 4 bases and at J to 2 bases, leaving 7 bases not matched to a gene. Here the CDR3 DNA reads TGTGCCAGCAGCCCCCGACTAGCGGGTATCACAGATACGCAGTATTTT. Amino acids: CASSPRLAGITDTQYF.

V and J are TRBV27 and TRBJ1-2; 8 bases align to TRBD1. The germline CDR1 and CDR2 sequences are MNHEY and SMNVEV (reference sequence). V was pared by 4 bases and J by 1 base, with 5 bases of the junction left unmatched. This CDR3 contains 15 residues. The CDR3: CASSWTGRGNYGYTF. The CDR3 DNA is TGTGCCAGCAGTTGGACAGGGAGGGGTAACTATGGCTACACCTTC.

The chain uses TRBV11-2 and TRBJ2-7; perhaps TRBD2 as D (5 bases). V lost 0 bases to trimming and J lost 0 bases, with 15 bases between them. The germline gives CDR1 SGHAT, CDR2 FQNNGV. The CDR3 length is 17 residues. CDR3 sequence (DNA): TGTGCCAGCAGCTTAGATCAAGAGGGCCGCCGCTCCTACGAGCAGTACTTC. Translated: CASSLDQEGRRSYEQYF.

This chain links TRBV27 with TRBJ1-2; D ambiguous. Germline V CDR1 and CDR2: MNHEY, SMNVEV (reference sequence). V lost 5 bases and J lost 5, with 18 bases in between. CDR3 length: 15 amino acids. The CDR3 sequence is CASSPDRTSIYGYTF. The CDR3 nucleotides read TGTGCCAGCAGTCCGGACCGAACAAGTATATATGGCTACACCTTC.